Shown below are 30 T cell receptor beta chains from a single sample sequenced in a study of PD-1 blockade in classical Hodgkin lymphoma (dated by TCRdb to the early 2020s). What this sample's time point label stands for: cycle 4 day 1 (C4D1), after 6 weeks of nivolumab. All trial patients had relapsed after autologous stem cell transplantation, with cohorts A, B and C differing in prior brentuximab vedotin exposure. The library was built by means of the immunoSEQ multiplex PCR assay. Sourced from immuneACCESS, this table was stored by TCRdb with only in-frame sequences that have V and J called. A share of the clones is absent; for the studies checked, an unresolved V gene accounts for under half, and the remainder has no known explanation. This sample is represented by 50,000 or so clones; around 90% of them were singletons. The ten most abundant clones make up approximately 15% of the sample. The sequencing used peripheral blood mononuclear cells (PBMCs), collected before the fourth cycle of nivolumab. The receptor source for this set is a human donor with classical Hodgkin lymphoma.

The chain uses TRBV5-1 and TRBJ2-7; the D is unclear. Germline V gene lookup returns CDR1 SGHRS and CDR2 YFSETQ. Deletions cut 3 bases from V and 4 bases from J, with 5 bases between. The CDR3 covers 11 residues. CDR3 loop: CASSSAYEQYF. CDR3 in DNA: TGCGCCAGCAGCTCGGCTTACGAGCAGTACTTC. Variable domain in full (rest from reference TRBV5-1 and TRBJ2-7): KAGVTQTPRYLIKTRGQQVTLSCSPISGHRSVSWYQQTPGQGLQFLFEYFSETQRNKGNFPGRFSGRQFSNSRSEMNVSTLELGDSALYLCASSSAYEQYFGPGTRLTVT.

CDR3 sequence reads: CASSLTANTEAFF. The CDR3 nucleotides are TGTGCCAGCAGCTTAACAGCGAACACTGAAGCTTTCTTT. V usage is TRBV7-3 and J usage is TRBJ1-1; unclear D gene. V dropped 0 bases and J dropped 1 base, with 3 bases sitting between them. The CDR3 is 13 residues long. Germline V gene lookup returns CDR1 SGHTA and CDR2 FQGTGA.

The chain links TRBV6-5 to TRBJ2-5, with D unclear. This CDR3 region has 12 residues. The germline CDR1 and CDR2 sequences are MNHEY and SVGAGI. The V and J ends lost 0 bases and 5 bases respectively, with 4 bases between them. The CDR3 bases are TGTGCCAGCAGTTACTCGTTTGAGACCCAGTACTTC. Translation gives CASSYSFETQYF.

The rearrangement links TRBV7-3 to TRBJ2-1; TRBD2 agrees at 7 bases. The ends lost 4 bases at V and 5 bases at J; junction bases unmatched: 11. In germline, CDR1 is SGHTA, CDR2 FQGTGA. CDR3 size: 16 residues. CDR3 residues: CASSSRAGLGNNEQFF. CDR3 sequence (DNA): TGTGCCAGCAGCTCCAGGGCAGGACTAGGAAACAATGAGCAGTTCTTC.

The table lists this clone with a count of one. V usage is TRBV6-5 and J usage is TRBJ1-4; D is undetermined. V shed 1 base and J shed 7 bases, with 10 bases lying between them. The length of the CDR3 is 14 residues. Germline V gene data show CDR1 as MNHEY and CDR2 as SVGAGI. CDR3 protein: CASSYFGVGEKLFF. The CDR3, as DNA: TGTGCCAGCAGTTACTTTGGGGTGGGTGAAAAACTGTTTTTT.

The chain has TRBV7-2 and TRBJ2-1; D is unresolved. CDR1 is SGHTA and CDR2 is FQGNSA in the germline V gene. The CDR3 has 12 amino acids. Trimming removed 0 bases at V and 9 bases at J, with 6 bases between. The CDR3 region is CASSLAFPEQFF. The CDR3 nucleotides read TGTGCCAGCAGCTTAGCGTTCCCTGAGCAGTTCTTC.

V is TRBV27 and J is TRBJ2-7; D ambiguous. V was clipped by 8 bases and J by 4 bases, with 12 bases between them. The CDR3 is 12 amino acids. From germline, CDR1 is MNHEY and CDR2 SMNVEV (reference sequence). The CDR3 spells CASSLGGYEQYF. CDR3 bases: TGTGCCAGCTCCCTGGGTGGGTACGAGCAGTACTTC.

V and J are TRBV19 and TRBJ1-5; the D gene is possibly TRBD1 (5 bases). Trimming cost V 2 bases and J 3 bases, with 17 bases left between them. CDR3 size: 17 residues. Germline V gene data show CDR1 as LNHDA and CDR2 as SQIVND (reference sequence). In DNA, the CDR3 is TGTGCCAGTAGTATACTTGGGGGAAAGGGCTACAATCAGCCCCAGCATTTT. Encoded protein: CASSILGGKGYNQPQHF.

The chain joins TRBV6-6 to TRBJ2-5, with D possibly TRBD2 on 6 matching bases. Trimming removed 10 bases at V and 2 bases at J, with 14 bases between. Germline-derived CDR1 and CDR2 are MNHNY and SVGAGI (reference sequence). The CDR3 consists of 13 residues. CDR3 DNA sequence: TGTGCCACCGGCGTCGGGGGACAAGAGACCCAGTACTTC. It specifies CATGVGGQETQYF.

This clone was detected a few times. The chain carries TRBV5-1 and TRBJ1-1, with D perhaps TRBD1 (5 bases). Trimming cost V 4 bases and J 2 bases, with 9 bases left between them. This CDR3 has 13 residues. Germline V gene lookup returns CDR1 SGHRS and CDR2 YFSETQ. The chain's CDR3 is CASSGGTNTEAFF. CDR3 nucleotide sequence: TGCGCCAGCAGCGGGGGTACCAACACTGAAGCTTTCTTT.

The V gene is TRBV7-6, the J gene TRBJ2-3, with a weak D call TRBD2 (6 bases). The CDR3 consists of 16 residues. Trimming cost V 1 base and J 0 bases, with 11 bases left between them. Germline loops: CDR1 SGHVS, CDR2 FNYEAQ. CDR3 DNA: TGTGCCAGCAGCTTAGTGGCAGGGACTAGCACAGATACGCAGTATTTT. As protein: CASSLVAGTSTDTQYF.

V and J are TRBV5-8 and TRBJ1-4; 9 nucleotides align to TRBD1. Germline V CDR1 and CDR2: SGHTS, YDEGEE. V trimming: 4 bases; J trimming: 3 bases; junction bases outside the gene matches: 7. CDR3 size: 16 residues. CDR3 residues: CASSKGQGTANEKLFF. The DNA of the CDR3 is TGTGCCAGCAGCAAGGGACAGGGTACGGCTAATGAAAAACTGTTTTTT.

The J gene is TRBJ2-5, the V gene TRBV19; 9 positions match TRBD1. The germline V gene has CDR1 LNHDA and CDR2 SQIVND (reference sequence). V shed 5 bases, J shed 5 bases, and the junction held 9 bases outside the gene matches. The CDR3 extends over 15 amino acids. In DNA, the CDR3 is TGTGCCAGTAGTTGGACAGGGGAGGTATGGGAGACCCAGTACTTC. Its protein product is CASSWTGEVWETQYF.

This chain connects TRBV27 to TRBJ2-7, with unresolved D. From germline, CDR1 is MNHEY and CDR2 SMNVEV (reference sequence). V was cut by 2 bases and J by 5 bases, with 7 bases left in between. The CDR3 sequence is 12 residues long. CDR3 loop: CASSLLVDEQYF. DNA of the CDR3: TGTGCCAGCAGTTTACTAGTCGACGAGCAGTACTTC.

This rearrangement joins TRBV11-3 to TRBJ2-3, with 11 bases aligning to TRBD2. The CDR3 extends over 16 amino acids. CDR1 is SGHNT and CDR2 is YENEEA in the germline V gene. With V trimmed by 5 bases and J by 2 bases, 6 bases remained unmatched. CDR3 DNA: TGTGCCAGCAGCCCGCGGACTAGCGGGTACACAGATACGCAGTATTTT. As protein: CASSPRTSGYTDTQYF.

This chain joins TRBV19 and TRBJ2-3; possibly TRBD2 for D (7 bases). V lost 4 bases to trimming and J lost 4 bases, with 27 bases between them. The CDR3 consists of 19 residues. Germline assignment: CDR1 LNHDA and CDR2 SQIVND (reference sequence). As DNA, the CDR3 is TGTGCCAGTAGTAGGTCCCGACTAGCTGGGGGCATCGTCGCAGATACGCAGTATTTT. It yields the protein CASSRSRLAGGIVADTQYF.

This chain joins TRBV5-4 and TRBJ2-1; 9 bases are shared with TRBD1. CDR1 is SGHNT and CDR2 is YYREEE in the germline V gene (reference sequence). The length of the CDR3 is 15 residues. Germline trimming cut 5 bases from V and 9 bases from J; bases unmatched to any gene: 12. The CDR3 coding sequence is TGTGCCAGCAGTGTCGAGGGGACAGGGTATAGTGAGCAGTTCTTC. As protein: CASSVEGTGYSEQFF. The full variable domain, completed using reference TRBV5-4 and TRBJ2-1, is ETGVTQSPTHLIKTRGQQVTLRCSSQSGHNTVSWYQQALGQGPQFIFQYYREEENGRGNFPPRFSGLQFPNYSSELNVNALELDDSALYLCASSVEGTGYSEQFFGPGTRLTVL.

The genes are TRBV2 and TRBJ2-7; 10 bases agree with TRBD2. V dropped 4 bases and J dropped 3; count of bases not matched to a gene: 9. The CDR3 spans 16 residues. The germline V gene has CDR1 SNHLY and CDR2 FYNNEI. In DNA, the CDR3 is TGTGCCAGCAGTGGATCGCTAGCGGGAGTAAGCTACGAGCAGTACTTC. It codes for CASSGSLAGVSYEQYF.

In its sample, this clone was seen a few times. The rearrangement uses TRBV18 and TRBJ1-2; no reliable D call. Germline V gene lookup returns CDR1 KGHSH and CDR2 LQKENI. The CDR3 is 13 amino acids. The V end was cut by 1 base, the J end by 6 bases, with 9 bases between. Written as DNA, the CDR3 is TGTGCCAGCTCACCACTGGGTGACGATGGCTACACCTTC. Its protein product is CASSPLGDDGYTF.

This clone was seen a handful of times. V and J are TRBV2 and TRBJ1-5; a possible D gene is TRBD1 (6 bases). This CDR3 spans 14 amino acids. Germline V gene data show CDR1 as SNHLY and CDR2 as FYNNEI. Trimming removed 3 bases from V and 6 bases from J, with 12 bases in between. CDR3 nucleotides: TGTGCCAGCAGTGACCGGGGGCCGGGTCAGCCCCAGCATTTT. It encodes CASSDRGPGQPQHF.

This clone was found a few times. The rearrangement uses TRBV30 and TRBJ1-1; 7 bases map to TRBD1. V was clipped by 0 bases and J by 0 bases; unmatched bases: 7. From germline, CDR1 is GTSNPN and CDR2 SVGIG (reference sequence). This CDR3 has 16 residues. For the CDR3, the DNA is TGTGCCTGGAGTGTAATGACAGGGATCATGAACACTGAAGCTTTCTTT. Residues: CAWSVMTGIMNTEAFF.

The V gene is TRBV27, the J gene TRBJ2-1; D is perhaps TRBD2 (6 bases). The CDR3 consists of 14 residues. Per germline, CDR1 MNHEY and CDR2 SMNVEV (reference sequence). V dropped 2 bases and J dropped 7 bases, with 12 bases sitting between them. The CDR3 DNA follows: TGTGCCAGCAGTTTAAGTTTTCGGGGGAATGAGCAGTTCTTC. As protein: CASSLSFRGNEQFF.

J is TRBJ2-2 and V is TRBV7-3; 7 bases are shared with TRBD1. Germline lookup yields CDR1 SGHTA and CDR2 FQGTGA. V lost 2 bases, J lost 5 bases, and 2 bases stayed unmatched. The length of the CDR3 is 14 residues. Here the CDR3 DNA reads TGTGCCAGCAGCTTACCGACAGGGACCGGGGAGCTGTTTTTT. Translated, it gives CASSLPTGTGELFF. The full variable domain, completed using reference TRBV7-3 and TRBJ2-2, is GAGVSQTPSNKVTEKGKYVELRCDPISGHTALYWYRQSLGQGPEFLIYFQGTGAADDSGLPNDRFFAVRPEGSVSTLKIQRTERGDSAVYLCASSLPTGTGELFFGEGSRLTVL.

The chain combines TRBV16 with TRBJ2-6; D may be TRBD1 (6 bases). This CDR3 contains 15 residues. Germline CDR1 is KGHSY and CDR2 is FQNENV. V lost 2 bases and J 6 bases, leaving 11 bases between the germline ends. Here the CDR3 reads CASSQTRGQANVLTF. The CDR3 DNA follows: TGTGCCAGCAGCCAAACCAGGGGCCAGGCCAACGTCCTGACTTTC.

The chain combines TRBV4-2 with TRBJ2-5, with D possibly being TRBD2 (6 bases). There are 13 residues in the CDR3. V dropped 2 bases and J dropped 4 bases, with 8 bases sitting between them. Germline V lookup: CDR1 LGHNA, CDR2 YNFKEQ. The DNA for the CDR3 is TGTGCCAGCAGCCAAAAGGGAGGAGAGACCCAGTACTTC. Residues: CASSQKGGETQYF.

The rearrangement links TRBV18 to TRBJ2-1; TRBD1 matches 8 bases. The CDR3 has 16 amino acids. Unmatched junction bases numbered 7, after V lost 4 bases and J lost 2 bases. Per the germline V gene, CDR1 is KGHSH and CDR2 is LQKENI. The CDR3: CASSHRQGIAYNEQFF. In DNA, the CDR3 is TGTGCCAGCTCACACAGACAGGGGATCGCCTACAATGAGCAGTTCTTC. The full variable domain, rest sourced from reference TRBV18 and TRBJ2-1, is NAGVMQNPRHLVRRRGQEARLRCSPMKGHSHVYWYRQLPEEGLKFMVYLQKENIIDESGMPKERFSAEFPKEGPSILRIQQVVRGDSAAYFCASSHRQGIAYNEQFFGPGTRLTVL.

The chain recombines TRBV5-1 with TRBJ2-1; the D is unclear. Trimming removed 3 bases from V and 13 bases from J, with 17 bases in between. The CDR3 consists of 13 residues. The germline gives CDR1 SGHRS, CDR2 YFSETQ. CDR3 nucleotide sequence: TGCGCCAGCAGCTATGAAGGATCACAACGCCAGTTCTTC. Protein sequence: CASSYEGSQRQFF.

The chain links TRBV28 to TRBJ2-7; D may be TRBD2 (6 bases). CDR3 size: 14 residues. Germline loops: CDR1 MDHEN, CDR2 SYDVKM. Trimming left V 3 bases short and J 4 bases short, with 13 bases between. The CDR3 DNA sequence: TGTGCCAGCAGTTTCGCACTAGCAGATTACGAGCAGTACTTC. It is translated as CASSFALADYEQYF.

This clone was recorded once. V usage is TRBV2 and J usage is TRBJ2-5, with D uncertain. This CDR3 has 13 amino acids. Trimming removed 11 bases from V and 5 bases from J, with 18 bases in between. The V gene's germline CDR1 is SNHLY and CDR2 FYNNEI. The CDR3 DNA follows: TGTGCCCGCCCTGGAATCCCACGGGAGACCCAGTACTTC. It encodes CARPGIPRETQYF.

DNA for the CDR3: TGTGCCAGCAGTTTATGGAGACTAGCGGGAGCCTCCTACGAGCAGTACTTC. This encodes CASSLWRLAGASYEQYF. V is TRBV28 and J is TRBJ2-7, with 12 bases identical to TRBD2. Germline CDR1 MDHEN, CDR2 SYDVKM. The V gene end was trimmed by 0 bases and the J gene end by 0 bases; junction bases not matched to a gene: 3. The CDR3 length is 17 residues.